The clone carrying this TCR beta chain was observed once. The data were taken from a study of OX40 agonist ivuxolimab in advanced cancers. As for the study in general: While on treatment, patients had intravenous ivuxolimab at 0.01 to 10 mg/kg every 2 weeks. In three patients, partial responses were observed, one with hepatocellular carcinoma and two with cutaneous melanoma.

The V gene lost 1 base and the J gene lost 4 bases, with 7 bases spanning the gap. Germline values: CDR1 MDHEN, CDR2 SYDVKM. The CDR3 consists of 13 residues. Method: immunoSEQ multiplex PCR; TCRdb's copy keeps in-frame clones and lacks some. The data show about 89,000 clones, approximately 90% seen once. The sample in question was CD4+ or CD8+ T cells sorted from blood, obtained in a trial of the OX40 agonist ivuxolimab. The chain recombines TRBV28 with TRBJ1-2; D ambiguous. The TCR sequence derives from an adult with an advanced solid tumor such as melanoma, head and neck, liver or kidney cancer. CDR3 in amino acids: CASSLLEGYGYTF. The CDR3 DNA reads TGTGCCAGCAGTTTATTAGAGGGCTATGGCTACACCTTC.